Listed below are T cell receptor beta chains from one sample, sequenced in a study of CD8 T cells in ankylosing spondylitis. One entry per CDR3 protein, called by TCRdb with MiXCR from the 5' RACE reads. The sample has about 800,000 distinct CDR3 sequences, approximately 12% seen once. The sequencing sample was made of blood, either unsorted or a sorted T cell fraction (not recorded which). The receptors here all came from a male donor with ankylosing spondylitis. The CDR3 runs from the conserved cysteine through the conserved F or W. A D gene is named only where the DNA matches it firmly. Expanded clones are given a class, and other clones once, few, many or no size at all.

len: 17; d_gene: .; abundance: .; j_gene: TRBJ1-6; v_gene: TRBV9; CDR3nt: TGTGCCAGCAGCGTAGGAGTTCAGAGGTCCTATAATTCACCCCTCCACTTT; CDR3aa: CASSVGVQRSYNSPLHF
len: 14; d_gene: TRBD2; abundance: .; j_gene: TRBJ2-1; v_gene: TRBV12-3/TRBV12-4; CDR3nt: TGTGCCAGCAGTAGGACTAGTTTCGCGGGTGAGCAGTTCTTC; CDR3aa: CASSRTSFAGEQFF
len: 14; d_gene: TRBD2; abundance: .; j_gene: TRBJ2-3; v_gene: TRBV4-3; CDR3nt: TGCGCCAGCAGCCAAGATGTTCCTAGCGGGACTCCGGATTTT; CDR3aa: CASSQDVPSGTPDF
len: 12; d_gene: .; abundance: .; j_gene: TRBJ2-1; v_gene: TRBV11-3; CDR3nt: TGTGCCAGCAGCCAACACTACAATGAGCAGTTCTTC; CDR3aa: CASSQHYNEQFF
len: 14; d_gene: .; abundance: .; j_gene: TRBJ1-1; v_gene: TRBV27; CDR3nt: TGTGCCAGCAGTTTGTCCAGGTTGAACACTGAAGCTTTCTTT; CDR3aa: CASSLSRLNTEAFF
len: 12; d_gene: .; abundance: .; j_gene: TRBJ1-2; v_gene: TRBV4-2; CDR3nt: TGTGCCAGCAGCCAAGCTCCAGGCGGCTACACCTTC; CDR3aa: CASSQAPGGYTF
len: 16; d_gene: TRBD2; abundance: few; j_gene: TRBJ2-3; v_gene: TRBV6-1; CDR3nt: TGTGCCAGCATCTTTTCGGGACTAGCGGACACAGATACGCAGTATTTT; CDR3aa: CASIFSGLADTDTQYF
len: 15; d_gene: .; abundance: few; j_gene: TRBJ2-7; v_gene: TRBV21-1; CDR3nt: TGTGCCAGCAGCAAAGCCTGGACAGGGTACTACGAGCAGTACTTC; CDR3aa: CASSKAWTGYYEQYF
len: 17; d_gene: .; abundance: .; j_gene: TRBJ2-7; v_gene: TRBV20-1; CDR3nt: TGCAGTGCTAGAGATCGGGGCAGACCTTATGACACCTACGAGCAGTACTTC; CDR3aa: CSARDRGRPYDTYEQYF
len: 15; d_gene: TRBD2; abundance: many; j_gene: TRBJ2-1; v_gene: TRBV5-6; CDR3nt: TGTGCCAGCAGCTTGTACAGCGGGACTTACAATGAGCAGTTCTTC; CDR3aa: CASSLYSGTYNEQFF
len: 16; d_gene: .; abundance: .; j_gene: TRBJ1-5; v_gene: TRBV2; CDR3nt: TGTGCCAGCAGTCCGAACCCGGGACAAGTGGGTCAGCCCCAGCATTTT; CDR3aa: CASSPNPGQVGQPQHF
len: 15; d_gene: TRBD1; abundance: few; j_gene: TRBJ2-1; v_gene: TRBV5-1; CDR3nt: TGCGCCAGCAGCCCCGGGACAGGGGTCCTCAATGAGCAGTTCTTC; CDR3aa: CASSPGTGVLNEQFF
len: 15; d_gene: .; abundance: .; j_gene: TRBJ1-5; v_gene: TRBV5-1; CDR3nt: TGCGCCAGCAGCTTGGGGGGAGGGGGACGTCAGCCCCAGCATTTT; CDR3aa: CASSLGGGGRQPQHF
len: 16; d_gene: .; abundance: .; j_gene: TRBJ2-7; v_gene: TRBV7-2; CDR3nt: TGTGCCAGCAGCCGAGCCGGGACTCAGAAGACCTACGAGCAGTACTTC; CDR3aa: CASSRAGTQKTYEQYF
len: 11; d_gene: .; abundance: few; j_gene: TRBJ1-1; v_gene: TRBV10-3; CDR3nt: TGTGCCATCAGTGGACCGAGTGAAGCTTTCTTT; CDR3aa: CAISGPSEAFF
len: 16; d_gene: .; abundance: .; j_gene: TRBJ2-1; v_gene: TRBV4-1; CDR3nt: TGCGCCAGCAGCCAACTAACGGGGAGCTCCTACAATGAGCAGTTCTTC; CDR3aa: CASSQLTGSSYNEQFF
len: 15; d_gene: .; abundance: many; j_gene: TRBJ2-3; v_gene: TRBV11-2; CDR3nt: TGTGCCAGCAGCTTAGGAGACGCCCTCACAGATACGCAGTATTTT; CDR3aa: CASSLGDALTDTQYF
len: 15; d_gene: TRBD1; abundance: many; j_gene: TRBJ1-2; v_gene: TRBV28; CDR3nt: TGTGCCAGCACCGACAGGGCGAATGAACTCTATGGCTACACCTTC; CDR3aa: CASTDRANELYGYTF
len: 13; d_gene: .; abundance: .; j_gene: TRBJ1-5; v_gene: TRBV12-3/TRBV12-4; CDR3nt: TGTGCCAGCAGTTCAAGGGAAGGGCAGCCCCAGCATTTT; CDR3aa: CASSSREGQPQHF
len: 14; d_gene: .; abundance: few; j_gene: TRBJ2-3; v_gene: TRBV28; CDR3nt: TGTGCCAGCAGTTCTGCTTCGGCCACAGATACGCAGTATTTT; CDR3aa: CASSSASATDTQYF
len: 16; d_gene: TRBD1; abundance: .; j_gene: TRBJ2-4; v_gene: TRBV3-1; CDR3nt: TGTGCCAGCAGCCAAGGTTTCGGACAGGGGGCTCACATTCAGTACTTC; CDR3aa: CASSQGFGQGAHIQYF
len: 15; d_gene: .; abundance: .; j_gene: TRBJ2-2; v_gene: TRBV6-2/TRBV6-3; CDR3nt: TGTGCCAGCAGTTACTCGCCCGGGCAGACCGGGGAGCTGTTTTTT; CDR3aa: CASSYSPGQTGELFF
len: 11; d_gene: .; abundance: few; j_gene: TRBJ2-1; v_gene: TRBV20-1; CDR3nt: TGCAGTGCTAGAACCTCGAGCGGGCAGTTCTTC; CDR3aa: CSARTSSGQFF
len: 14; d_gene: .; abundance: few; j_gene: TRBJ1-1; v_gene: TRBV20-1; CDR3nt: TGCAGTGCAGGTCGGAGTGTGGGCGACACTGAAGCTTTCTTT; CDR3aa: CSAGRSVGDTEAFF
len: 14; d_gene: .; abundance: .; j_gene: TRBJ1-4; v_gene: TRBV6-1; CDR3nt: TGTGCCAGCAGTGAGGGGGTCGCCCGTGGAAAACTGTTTTTT; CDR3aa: CASSEGVARGKLFF
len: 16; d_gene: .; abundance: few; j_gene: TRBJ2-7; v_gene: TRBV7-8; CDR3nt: TGTGCCAGCAGCGTACAGCCTAGGACAGACTCCTACGAGCAGTACTTC; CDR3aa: CASSVQPRTDSYEQYF
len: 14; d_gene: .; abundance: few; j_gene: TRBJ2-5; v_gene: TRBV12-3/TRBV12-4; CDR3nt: TGTGCCAGCAGTCGGATCCAGAGCCAAGAGACCCAGTACTTC; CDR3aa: CASSRIQSQETQYF
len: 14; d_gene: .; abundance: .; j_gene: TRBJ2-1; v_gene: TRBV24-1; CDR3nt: TGTGCCACCAGTGATTTACTCAGCTACAATGAGCAGTTCTTC; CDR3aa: CATSDLLSYNEQFF
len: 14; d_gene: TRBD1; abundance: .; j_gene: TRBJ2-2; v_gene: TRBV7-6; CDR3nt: TGTGCCAGCAGACGACGACAGGGCACCGGGGAGCTGTTTTTT; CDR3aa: CASRRRQGTGELFF
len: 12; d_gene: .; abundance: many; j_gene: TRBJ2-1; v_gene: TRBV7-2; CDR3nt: TGTGCCAGCAGCTTAGCGACGTATGAGCAGTTCTTC; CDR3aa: CASSLATYEQFF
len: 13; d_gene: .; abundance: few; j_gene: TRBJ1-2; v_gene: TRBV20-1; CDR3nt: TGCAGTGCAAGGGCCGAAATTAACTATGGCTACACCTTC; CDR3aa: CSARAEINYGYTF
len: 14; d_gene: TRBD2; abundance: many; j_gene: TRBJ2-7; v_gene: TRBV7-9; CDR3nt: TGTGCCAGCAGCTCCCGGACTAGCGGATACGAGCAGTACTTC; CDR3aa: CASSSRTSGYEQYF
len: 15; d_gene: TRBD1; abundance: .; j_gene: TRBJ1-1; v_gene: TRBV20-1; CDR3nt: TGCAGTGCTGGACAGGGGGCAGGTCGGGGCACTGAAGCTTTCTTT; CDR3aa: CSAGQGAGRGTEAFF
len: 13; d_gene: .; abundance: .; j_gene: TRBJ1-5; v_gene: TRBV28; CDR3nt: TGTGCCAGCAGTTTCCCTCTTTATCAGCCCCAGCATTTT; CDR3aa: CASSFPLYQPQHF
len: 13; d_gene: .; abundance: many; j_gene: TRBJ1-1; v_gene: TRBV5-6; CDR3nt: TGTGCCAGCAGCTCGTTCATGAAAACTGAAGCTTTCTTT; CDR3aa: CASSSFMKTEAFF
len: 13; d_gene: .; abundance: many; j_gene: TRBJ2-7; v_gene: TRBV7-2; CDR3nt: TGTGCCAGCAGCTTAGAGTCTCCCGACGAGCAGTACTTC; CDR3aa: CASSLESPDEQYF
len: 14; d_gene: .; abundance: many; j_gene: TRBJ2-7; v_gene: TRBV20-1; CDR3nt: TGCAGTGCTATCGGGCGGGACGCAAGATACGAGCAGTACTTC; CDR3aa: CSAIGRDARYEQYF
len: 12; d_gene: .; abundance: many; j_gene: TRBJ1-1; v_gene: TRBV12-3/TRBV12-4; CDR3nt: TGTGCCAGCAGTTTTTTGACCACTGAAGCTTTCTTT; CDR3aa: CASSFLTTEAFF
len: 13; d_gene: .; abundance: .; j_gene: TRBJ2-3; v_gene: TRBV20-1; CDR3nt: TGCAGTGCCGCAGAGTTCGGGAGAGATACGCAGTATTTT; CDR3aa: CSAAEFGRDTQYF